This T cell receptor (beta chain) was observed in a study of blood T cells in healthy people across ages. This clonotype has only a few counts. Through a sample-barcoded 5' primer and a J-beta primer mix, a second PCR was run for about 6 to 12 cycles. Using its own MiXCR run on the 5' RACE reads, TCRdb lists one record per CDR3 protein. The sample lists 800,000 to 900,000 distinct CDR3 sequences; 62% were seen once. The CDR3 runs to 12 residues. In germline, CDR1 is MNHEY, CDR2 SMNVEV (reference sequence). V lost 3 bases to trimming and J lost 5 bases, with 8 bases between them. The chain carries TRBV27 and TRBJ2-7; D possibly matches TRBD1 or TRBD2 (5 bases each). The sequencing input was blood. The sequence derives from a man younger than 40 in good health. The CDR3 nucleotides are TGTGCCAGCAGTTTTCGGGGCCACGAGCAGTACTTC. Its protein product is CASSFRGHEQYF.